This is a list of T cell receptor beta chains from one sample in a study of blood T cells in healthy people across ages. MiXCR, applied by TCRdb to the 5' RACE reads, yields one record per CDR3 protein. The sample has 650,000 or so distinct CDR3 sequences; roughly half are singletons. Material: blood. These receptors came from a woman older than 75 in good health. The conserved cysteine and the conserved F or W are not part of the CDR3 here. Size is stated for part of the rows, as once, few or many counts, or as a class when the clone is expanded.

size: .
J: TRBJ2-7
V: TRBV20-1
CDR3: SVFGPNYEQY

size: .
J: TRBJ2-4
V: TRBV20-1
CDR3: GGGFQGAKNIQY

size: .
J: TRBJ2-4
V: TRBV27
CDR3: ASTGGGWQY

size: few
J: .
V: TRBV7-9
CDR3: ASSHGQIYEQY

size: few
J: TRBJ2-1
V: TRBV6-4
CDR3: ASSDSGYDEQF

size: .
J: .
V: TRBV4-2
CDR3: ASSQDLRGANEQY

size: .
J: TRBJ2-6
V: TRBV20-1
CDR3: SARDAQSSGANVLT

size: .
J: TRBJ1-1
V: TRBV29-1
CDR3: SVSGTQVAEAF

size: .
J: TRBJ2-1
V: TRBV28
CDR3: ASISQIWGGPNEQF

size: many
J: TRBJ2-2
V: TRBV6-6
CDR3: ASSYSRRAYTGELF

size: many
J: TRBJ2-5
V: TRBV7-8
CDR3: ASSLTLQETQY

size: .
J: TRBJ1-5
V: TRBV27
CDR3: ASMSGQFNQPQH

size: many
J: TRBJ1-5
V: TRBV6-6
CDR3: ASSRTGGKPQH

size: .
J: TRBJ2-1
V: TRBV29-1
CDR3: SVEERGSYNEQF

size: .
J: TRBJ2-3
V: TRBV30
CDR3: AGNVQGSTDTQY

size: .
J: TRBJ2-7
V: TRBV6-5
CDR3: ASSYIRGQGAQYEQY

size: .
J: .
V: TRBV25-1
CDR3: ASSVQERTQY

size: .
J: TRBJ1-4
V: TRBV29-1
CDR3: SVVPAGNNEKLF

size: many
J: TRBJ1-2
V: TRBV5-1
CDR3: ASRGQGSTYGYT

size: few
J: TRBJ2-7
V: TRBV5-1
CDR3: ASSWSQTYEQY

size: few
J: TRBJ2-2
V: TRBV18
CDR3: ASSREEGVTGELF

size: .
J: TRBJ2-7
V: TRBV29-1
CDR3: SVEVPGQSSYEQY

size: many
J: TRBJ2-2
V: TRBV5-1
CDR3: ASSHGQGITGELF

size: few
J: TRBJ1-6
V: TRBV5-1
CDR3: ASSFSTDAPLH

size: many
J: TRBJ2-1
V: TRBV5-1
CDR3: ASSLVPSRGDGGEQF

size: .
J: TRBJ1-1
V: TRBV12-3/TRBV12-4
CDR3: ASSFHEGLSTEAF

size: many
J: TRBJ2-3
V: TRBV9
CDR3: ASTTATTRGDTQY

size: .
J: TRBJ2-5
V: TRBV29-1
CDR3: SVEVSGQTQETQY

size: .
J: TRBJ2-1
V: TRBV20-1
CDR3: SALEAGVGYNEQF

size: .
J: TRBJ1-5
V: TRBV20-1
CDR3: SAQREGGGSNQPQH

size: few
J: TRBJ2-4
V: TRBV27
CDR3: ASSPLERGNIQY

size: .
J: TRBJ1-2
V: TRBV29-1
CDR3: GIRTGAIPYGYT

size: .
J: TRBJ2-1
V: TRBV7-9
CDR3: ASSPRRGIGSYNEQF

size: few
J: TRBJ1-4
V: TRBV7-9
CDR3: ASSFRQDNEKLF

size: .
J: TRBJ2-7
V: TRBV6-4
CDR3: ASSDSKVQPSHEQY

size: .
J: .
V: TRBV25-1
CDR3: ASSPPGPWTYEQY

size: .
J: TRBJ2-2
V: TRBV5-5
CDR3: ASRELKAGNTGELF

size: .
J: TRBJ1-5
V: TRBV20-1
CDR3: SARGSASQPQH

size: few
J: TRBJ2-2
V: TRBV12-3/TRBV12-4
CDR3: ASDWRGRDTGELF

size: many
J: TRBJ2-1
V: TRBV3-1
CDR3: ASSRETPGSNEQF

size: once
J: TRBJ2-1
V: TRBV12-3/TRBV12-4
CDR3: ASTDGTAREQF

size: .
J: TRBJ1-2
V: TRBV12-3/TRBV12-4
CDR3: ASSPGHGYT

size: many
J: TRBJ2-1
V: TRBV12-3/TRBV12-4
CDR3: ASTLAGGNEQF

size: few
J: TRBJ1-2
V: TRBV12-3/TRBV12-4
CDR3: ASSWGSAYAYT

size: .
J: TRBJ2-3
V: TRBV7-2
CDR3: ASSLFESDTQY

size: .
J: TRBJ1-1
V: TRBV12-3/TRBV12-4
CDR3: ASSFSPGEWSAEAF

size: few
J: TRBJ2-7
V: TRBV21-1
CDR3: ASSHLTVSYEQY

size: few
J: TRBJ2-6
V: TRBV5-1
CDR3: ASSLTIPGADVLT

size: .
J: TRBJ1-1
V: TRBV12-3/TRBV12-4
CDR3: ASSGDAHADEAF

size: few
J: TRBJ2-7
V: TRBV12-3/TRBV12-4
CDR3: ASSFDTRPALVQY

size: many
J: TRBJ1-3
V: TRBV6-5
CDR3: ASSYSTSWRGSGNTIY

size: .
J: TRBJ1-1
V: TRBV12-3/TRBV12-4
CDR3: ASSPQGEAF

size: few
J: TRBJ1-5
V: TRBV7-9
CDR3: ASSPPGGVNQPQH

size: .
J: TRBJ1-1
V: TRBV12-3/TRBV12-4
CDR3: ASKQGLGNTEAF

size: .
J: TRBJ1-1
V: TRBV5-1
CDR3: ASSLATAVSTEAF

size: .
J: TRBJ2-7
V: TRBV29-1
CDR3: SVTLTSGRIDEQY

size: few
J: TRBJ2-7
V: TRBV27
CDR3: ASSPGLAASYEQY

size: .
J: TRBJ2-4
V: TRBV20-1
CDR3: STIQGDVMQY

size: .
J: TRBJ1-5
V: TRBV12-3/TRBV12-4
CDR3: ASSYRGGTRAQH